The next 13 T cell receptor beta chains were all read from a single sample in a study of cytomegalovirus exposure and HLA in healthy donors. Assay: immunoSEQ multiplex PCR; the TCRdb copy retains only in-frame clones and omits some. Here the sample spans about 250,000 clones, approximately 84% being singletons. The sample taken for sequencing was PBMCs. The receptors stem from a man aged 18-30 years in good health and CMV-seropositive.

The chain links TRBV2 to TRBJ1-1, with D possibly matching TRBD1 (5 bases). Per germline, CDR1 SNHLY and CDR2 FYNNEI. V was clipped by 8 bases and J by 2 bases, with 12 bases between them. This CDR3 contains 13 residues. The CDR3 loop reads CASVRDSNTEAFF. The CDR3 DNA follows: TGTGCCAGCGTCCGGGACTCCAACACTGAAGCTTTCTTT. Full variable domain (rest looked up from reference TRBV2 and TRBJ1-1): EPEVTQTPSHQVTQMGQEVILRCVPISNHLYFYWYRQILGQKVEFLVSFYNNEISEKSEIFDDQFSVERPDGSNFTLKIRSTKLEDSAMYFCASVRDSNTEAFFGQGTRLTVV.

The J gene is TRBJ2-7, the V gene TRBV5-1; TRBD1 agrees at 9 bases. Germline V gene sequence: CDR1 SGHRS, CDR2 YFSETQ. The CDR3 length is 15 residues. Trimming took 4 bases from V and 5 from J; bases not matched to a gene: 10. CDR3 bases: TGCGCCAGCAGCCGGGACAGGGTAAATAGCGACGAGCAGTACTTC. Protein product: CASSRDRVNSDEQYF. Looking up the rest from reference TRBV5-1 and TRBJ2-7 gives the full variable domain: KAGVTQTPRYLIKTRGQQVTLSCSPISGHRSVSWYQQTPGQGLQFLFEYFSETQRNKGNFPGRFSGRQFSNSRSEMNVSTLELGDSALYLCASSRDRVNSDEQYFGPGTRLTVT.

The CDR3 region is CASSLEWGAGGYTF. As DNA, the CDR3 is TGTGCCAGCAGCTTAGAATGGGGCGCTGGGGGCTACACCTTC. V is TRBV7-2 and J is TRBJ1-2; a possible D gene is TRBD1 (5 bases). In germline, CDR1 is SGHTA, CDR2 FQGNSA. The V end lost 1 base, the J end lost 8 bases, and 14 bases lay between the germline ends. The CDR3 runs to 14 residues.

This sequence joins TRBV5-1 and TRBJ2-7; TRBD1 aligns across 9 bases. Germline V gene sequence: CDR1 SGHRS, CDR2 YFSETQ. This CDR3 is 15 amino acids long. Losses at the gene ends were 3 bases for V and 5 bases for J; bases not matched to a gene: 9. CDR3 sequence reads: CASSSTGTGTHEQYF. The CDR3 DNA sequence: TGCGCCAGCAGCTCGACCGGGACAGGGACCCACGAGCAGTACTTC.

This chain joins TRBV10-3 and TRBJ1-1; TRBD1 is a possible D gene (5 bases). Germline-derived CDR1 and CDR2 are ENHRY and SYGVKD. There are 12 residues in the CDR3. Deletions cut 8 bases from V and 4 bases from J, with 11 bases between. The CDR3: CAISVRGTEAFF. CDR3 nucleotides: TGTGCCATCTCAGTTAGGGGCACTGAAGCTTTCTTT.

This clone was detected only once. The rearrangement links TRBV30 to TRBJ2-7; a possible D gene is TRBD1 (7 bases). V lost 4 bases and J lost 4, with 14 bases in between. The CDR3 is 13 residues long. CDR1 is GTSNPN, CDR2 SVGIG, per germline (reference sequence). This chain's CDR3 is CAWNGGGGYEQYF. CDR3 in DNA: TGTGCCTGGAACGGAGGGGGCGGGTACGAGCAGTACTTC.

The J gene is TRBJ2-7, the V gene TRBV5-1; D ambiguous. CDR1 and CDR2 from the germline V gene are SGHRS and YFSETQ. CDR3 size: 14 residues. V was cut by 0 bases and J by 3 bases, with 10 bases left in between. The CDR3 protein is CASSLADWGYEQYF. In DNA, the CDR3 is TGCGCCAGCAGCTTGGCCGATTGGGGCTACGAGCAGTACTTC.

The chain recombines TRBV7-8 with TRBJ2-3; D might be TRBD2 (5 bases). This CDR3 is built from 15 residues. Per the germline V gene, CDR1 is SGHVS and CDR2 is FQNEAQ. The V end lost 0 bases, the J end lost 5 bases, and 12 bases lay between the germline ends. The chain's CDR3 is CASSLARGAGDTQYF. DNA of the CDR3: TGTGCCAGCAGCTTAGCGAGAGGTGCGGGAGATACGCAGTATTTT.

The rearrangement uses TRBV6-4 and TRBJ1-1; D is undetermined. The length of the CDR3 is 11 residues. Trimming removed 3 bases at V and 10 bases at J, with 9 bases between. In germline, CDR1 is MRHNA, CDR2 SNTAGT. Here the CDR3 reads CASSERDGAFF. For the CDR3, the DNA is TGTGCCAGCAGTGAACGAGACGGAGCTTTCTTT.

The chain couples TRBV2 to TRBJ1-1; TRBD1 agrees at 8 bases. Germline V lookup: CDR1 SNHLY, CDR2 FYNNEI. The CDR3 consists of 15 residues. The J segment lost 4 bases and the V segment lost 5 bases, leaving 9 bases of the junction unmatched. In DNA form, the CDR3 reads TGTGCCAGCAGTTATTACAGGGGGTACGGCACTGAAGCTTTCTTT. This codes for CASSYYRGYGTEAFF.

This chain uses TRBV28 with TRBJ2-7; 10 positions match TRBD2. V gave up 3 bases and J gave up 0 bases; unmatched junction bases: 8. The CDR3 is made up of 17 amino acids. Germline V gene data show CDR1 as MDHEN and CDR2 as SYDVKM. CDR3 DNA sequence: TGTGCCAGCAGTTTCAGGACTAGCGGCTATAGCTCCTACGAGCAGTACTTC. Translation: CASSFRTSGYSSYEQYF.

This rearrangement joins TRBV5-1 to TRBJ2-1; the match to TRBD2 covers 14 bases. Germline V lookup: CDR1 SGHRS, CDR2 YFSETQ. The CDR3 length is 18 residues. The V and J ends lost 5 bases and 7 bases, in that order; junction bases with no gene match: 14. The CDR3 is CASRFGTSGRKQGNEQFF. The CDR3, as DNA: TGCGCCAGCAGATTCGGGACTAGCGGGAGAAAGCAGGGAAATGAGCAGTTCTTC.

CDR3 DNA: TGTGCTAGTGGTCTCGACCGGGAGCCCAATCAGCCCCAGCATTTT. Amino acid sequence: CASGLDREPNQPQHF. The chain has TRBV12-5 and TRBJ1-5; no clear D gene. The CDR3 spans 15 residues. Germline values: CDR1 LGHNT, CDR2 FRNRAP. Between the trimmed V and J ends, which lost 5 bases and 3 bases, there was a span of 14 bases.